The T cell receptor (beta chain) described here comes from a study of T cells in Graves' hyperthyroidism and ophthalmopathy. V was cut by 0 bases and J by 4 bases, with 6 bases left in between. Germline lookup yields CDR1 SGHDN and CDR2 FVKESK. This CDR3 comprises 13 residues. What was amplified from RNA transcripts were TCR beta CDR3 regions. Initially, a first-round RT-PCR of the TCR CDR3 employed the HTBI primer set. TCRdb itself ran the multiplex PCR reads through MiXCR, one entry per CDR3 protein. The data hold around 660,000 distinct CDR3 sequences, with just under 45% observed a single time. This clonotype has ten or more counts.

Sequencing was carried out using peripheral blood or thyroid tissue (not recorded which). The origin of this receptor is an adult man with Graves' disease, either hyperthyroidism or ophthalmopathy (not recorded which). J is TRBJ1-2 and V is TRBV14; D not resolved. CDR3 sequence: CASSQELGYGYTF. CDR3 bases: TGTGCCAGCAGCCAAGAGTTAGGCTATGGCTACACCTTC.